These 14 T cell receptor beta chains originate from one sample sequenced in a study of monozygotic twins with cystic fibrosis. Some clones are missing from TCRdb's copy, which holds only in-frame ones; the method was immunoSEQ multiplex PCR. This repertoire shows roughly 24,000 clones, approximately 97% found once; its top ten account for about 0.15%. Input material: blood. These receptors came from a girl aged 10 to 17 with cystic fibrosis.

The gene calls are TRBV15 and TRBJ2-7; TRBD2 aligns across 11 bases. Trimming removed 8 bases from V and 4 bases from J; junction bases left unmatched: 10. CDR3 length equals 15 residues. Germline CDR1 reads LNHNV; CDR2 reads YYDKDF (reference sequence). DNA for the CDR3: TGTGCCACCGGCGGTTCACTAGCGGGAGAGTACGAGCAGTACTTC. It translates to CATGGSLAGEYEQYF.

CDR3 sequence reads: CASSPSGSTVETQYF. CDR3 bases: TGCGCCAGCAGTCCTAGCGGGAGTACGGTAGAGACCCAGTACTTC. The chain joins TRBV10-1 to TRBJ2-5, with 10 bases fitting TRBD2. The CDR3 totals 15 residues. CDR1 and CDR2 from the germline V gene are WNHNN and SYGVQD (reference sequence). V was pared by 5 bases and J by 4 bases, with 7 bases of the junction left unmatched.

The chain employs TRBV9 and TRBJ2-5; D gene unclear. TRBJ2-7 matches the DNA end more closely, so the J call is doubtful. The germline V gene encodes CDR1 SGDLS and CDR2 YYNGEE. The CDR3 has 13 residues. The CDR3 DNA reads as TGTGCCAGCAGCGGTCAAGGGCACTACGAGCAGTACTTC. As protein: CASSGQGHYEQYF.

The chain uses TRBV29-1 and TRBJ2-1; D may be TRBD2 (6 bases). V lost 4 bases to trimming and J lost 5 bases, with 15 bases between them. CDR1 is SQVTM, CDR2 ANQGSEA, per germline. The CDR3 sequence is 14 residues long. For the CDR3, the DNA is TGCAGCGTTGGACGGGAGCGGTCCCACAATGAGCAGTTCTTC. Residues: CSVGRERSHNEQFF.

The chain uses TRBV25-1 and TRBJ1-3; no clear D gene. The CDR3 contains 16 residues. V lost 1 base, J lost 1 base, and 11 bases lay in between. The germline CDR1 and CDR2 sequences are MGHDK and SYGVNS. This CDR3 reads CASSESSAKSGNTIYF. The CDR3 DNA reads TGTGCCAGCAGTGAATCTTCAGCCAAATCTGGAAACACCATATATTTT.

V and J are TRBV30 and TRBJ1-3; D is uncertain. The CDR3 has 12 residues. V dropped 5 bases and J dropped 4 bases, with 9 bases sitting between them. Per germline, CDR1 GTSNPN and CDR2 SVGIG (reference sequence). CDR3 DNA: TGTGCCTGGCAGGACGTGGGAAACACCATATATTTT. This gives the protein CAWQDVGNTIYF.

This clone was counted only a few times. V is TRBV19 and J is TRBJ2-5, with a weak D call TRBD2 (5 bases). CDR3 length equals 14 residues. Germline values: CDR1 LNHDA, CDR2 SQIVND (reference sequence). V was pared by 6 bases and J by 5 bases, with 16 bases between. For the CDR3, the DNA is TGTGCCAGTAGCGATAGGACTCCCGGGGAGACCCAGTACTTC. Translating it yields CASSDRTPGETQYF.

This chain uses TRBV21-1 with TRBJ2-7; the tabulated D call, TRBD1, remains unverified against the DNA. TRBV21-1 corresponds to a pseudogene. The CDR3 has 11 residues. This CDR3 reads CASTQGDGQYF. CDR3 nucleotide sequence: TGTGCCAGCACCCAGGGTGACGGGCAGTACTTC.

V is TRBV6-1 and J is TRBJ1-2; perhaps TRBD1 as D (6 bases). V gave up 6 bases and J gave up 7 bases, with 12 bases separating them. Looked up from germline, CDR1 is MNHNS and CDR2 is SASEGT. The CDR3 loop spans 12 amino acids. The CDR3 loop is CASREQGSGYTF. In DNA, the CDR3 is TGTGCCAGCAGGGAACAGGGAAGTGGCTACACCTTC.

CDR3 residues: CATSTGRRDEQFF. The CDR3 coding sequence is TGTGCCACCAGCACAGGGCGTAGGGATGAGCAGTTCTTC. The V gene is TRBV15, the J gene TRBJ2-1, with a tentative D call TRBD1 (5 bases). CDR3 length: 13 residues. V was trimmed by 4 bases and J by 8 bases, leaving 12 bases between them. Germline CDR1 reads LNHNV; CDR2 reads YYDKDF (reference sequence).

The chain has TRBV30 and TRBJ2-7, with D possibly TRBD1 on 6 matching bases. This CDR3 is built from 15 residues. The V gene lost 0 bases and the J gene lost 3 bases, with 15 bases spanning the gap. Germline V gene data show CDR1 as GTSNPN and CDR2 as SVGIG (reference sequence). CDR3 coding DNA: TGTGCCTGGAGTGTAATTCGGCAGGGGATCTACGAGCAGTACTTC. Amino acid sequence: CAWSVIRQGIYEQYF.

This clone occurred once. The V call is TRBV4-3, the J call TRBJ2-3; D ambiguous. The CDR3 covers 15 residues. Per the germline V gene, CDR1 is LGHNA and CDR2 is YSLEER. V shed 0 bases and J shed 6 bases, with 13 bases lying between them. The CDR3 sequence: CASSQDKVTPDTQYF. The CDR3 bases are TGCGCCAGCAGCCAAGATAAGGTTACTCCCGATACGCAGTATTTT.

This clone was seen just once. The chain combines TRBV6-5 with TRBJ2-7; 7 positions match TRBD2. Trimming cost V 2 bases and J 4 bases; bases outside gene matches: 5. The CDR3 has 14 amino acids. Germline V gene lookup returns CDR1 MNHEY and CDR2 SVGAGI. CDR3 region: CASSYRWGGYEQYF. Written as DNA, the CDR3 is TGTGCCAGCAGTTACCGGTGGGGAGGGTACGAGCAGTACTTC.

The chain has TRBV5-6 and TRBJ1-2; TRBD1 is a possible D gene (5 bases). Trimming pared 1 base from V and 4 bases from J, leaving 11 bases between. Germline values: CDR1 SGHDT, CDR2 YYEEEE. The CDR3 runs 14 residues. The CDR3 spells CASSLTGSTYGYTF. The CDR3 nucleotides read TGTGCCAGCAGCTTGACAGGCTCGACCTATGGCTACACCTTC.